The TCR beta chain under discussion was sequenced for a study of blood T cell repertoires in COVID-19 (dated by TCRdb to about 2020). About the investigation overall: Collaborator samples came from the United States, Italy and Spain and covered acute and convalescent phases of COVID-19. The material from the prospective study consisted of cDNA or gDNA derived from T cells, B-cell-depleted T cells, or PBMCs. The repertoires were made available in a free public database intended to serve as a resource for research on the immune response to SARS-CoV-2. Sample metadata almost always included a de-identified subject ID, COVID-19 status, age in years and sex. Subjects who had been exposed to COVID-19, were actively infected with it, or had recovered from it provided the deeply sampled blood TCRbeta repertoires that made up the dataset. Where available, HLA class I and class II types were taken from metadata supplied by the sample provider and were not determined by assay-based typing. Samples came from the ongoing ImmuneRACE study (first 160 participants) plus 1,254 subjects from 6 global collaborators. What the research found in general, with its limitations: How much clinical and demographic metadata was included differed by source and by participant, and the metadata was provided uncurated.

Concerning this clone: Its antigen is still unknown. Base quality data are lacking; no much larger clone is found one base away.

Participants in the prospective study were aged roughly 18 to 89 years, lived in some 24 United States geographic areas, and enrolled through a virtual design. In the prospective study, cohorts were assigned on the basis of participant-reported clinical history obtained from a screening survey and a study questionnaire. Exposed participants had been in contact, within 2 weeks of entering the study, with a person who had a PCR-confirmed or clinician-diagnosed case of COVID-19. In the prospective study, mobile phlebotomists collected whole blood, serum and a nasopharyngeal or oropharyngeal swab from each participant. Participants in the prospective study had the option to provide additional blood draws and questionnaires over a roughly 2-month period. Blood samples from the prospective study were shipped frozen or at room temperature prior to DNA extraction. The junction shows trimming of 2 bases on V and 8 bases on J, and the gene matches do not reach 6 bases of it. The CDR3 goes from the cysteine to the phenylalanine over 13 residues. The kept DNA is CDR3 alone, 39 bases in frame from the first base. For CDR1 and CDR2, the germline V gene lists SGDLS and YYNGEE.

TCRbeta CDR3 regions were amplified from genomic DNA using the immunoSEQ Assay, a bias-controlled multiplex PCR. Regarding the original processing steps: The number of nucleated cells in each sample was estimated from the amplification of reference gene primers within the assay. To quantify the absolute abundance of each unique TCRbeta CDR3 rearrangement, sequence reads were collapsed and filtered. For each sample, productive Simpson clonality was calculated as the square root of Simpson's diversity index across productive rearrangements. Imported from immuneACCESS, the table was reduced by TCRdb to in-frame sequences with V and J called. These copies leave out some clones; in studies compared against another copy, an unresolved V gene accounts for under half, and the cause of the remainder is not known. That table gives V, J and clone size, and the DNA gave D and trimming. This sample is represented by roughly 200,000 clones; 70% to 90% of them were singletons. The ten most abundant clones make up approximately 4% of the sample.

The chain couples TRBV9 to TRBJ1-2; TRBD1 lines up with 7 middle nucleotides. Sequenced sample: PBMCs or T cells enriched from blood (not recorded which). The receptor's source is a woman younger than 45 who had been exposed to COVID-19. The DNA sequence is given as TGTGCCAGCAGCGTGGGGGGACAGCCAGGCTACACCTTC. This gives the protein CASSVGGQPGYTF.